One and the same sample provided the 15 T cell receptor beta chains below, sequenced in a study of CD4 T cells in relation to SARS-CoV-2 and coronaviruses (dated by TCRdb to 2020 to 2022). Antigen specificity for these receptors is unknown. The protocol used for the library was the immunoSEQ multiplex PCR assay. Entries here come from immuneACCESS through TCRdb and include only in-frame sequences with V and J called. Some clones fail to appear in such tables; in the studies checked, an unresolved V gene covers under half of the shortfall, and the cause of the remainder is unknown. The sample has approximately 25,000 clones on record, more than 60% of them singletons. The top ten clones comprise about 17% of the sample. CD4+ T cells from unexposed donors were collected before the COVID-19 pandemic (2011-2018). After about 10 days of culture, CD4+ T cells were isolated with the EasySep CD4+ T cell isolation kit.

The material sequenced was CD4+ T cells from PBMCs, cultured in vitro. All receptors come from a human donor in good health.

The rearrangement joins TRBV3-1 (or the pseudogene TRBV3-2) to TRBJ1-1, with unresolved D. The CDR3 is 12 amino acids. Germline values: CDR1 LGHDT, CDR2 YNNKEL (reference sequence). The V end lost 5 bases, the J end lost 2 bases, and 6 bases lay between the germline ends. CDR3 bases: TGTGCCAGCAGCAGGTACAACACTGAAGCTTTCTTT. Its protein product is CASSRYNTEAFF.

The table lists this clone with a few counts. This sequence joins TRBV5-4 and TRBJ1-5; no definite D call. Looked up from germline, CDR1 is SGHNT and CDR2 is YYREEE (reference sequence). This CDR3 contains 14 residues. V was trimmed by 2 bases and J by 6 bases, leaving 12 bases between them. CDR3 residues: CASSLGPGVQPQHF. In nucleotides, the CDR3 is TGTGCCAGCAGCTTAGGTCCCGGGGTTCAGCCCCAGCATTTT.

This chain joins TRBV11-1 and TRBJ1-5; D call uncertain. The CDR3 loop spans 13 amino acids. Germline V CDR1 and CDR2: SGHAT, FQDESV (reference sequence). Trimming took off 1 base at V and 1 base at J, with 2 bases between the two ends. This CDR3 reads CASSLDSNQPQHF. The CDR3 DNA follows: TGTGCCAGCAGCTTAGACAGCAATCAGCCCCAGCATTTT.

This clone was seen only a few times. The chain uses TRBV10-1 and TRBJ1-2; D is perhaps TRBD1 (6 bases). Trimming took 4 bases from V and 8 from J, leaving 14 bases between them. The CDR3 runs to 13 residues. Germline CDR1 WNHNN, CDR2 SYGVQD (reference sequence). CDR3 region: CASSASGAGGYTF. In DNA form, the CDR3 reads TGCGCCAGCAGTGCCTCAGGGGCCGGGGGCTACACCTTC.

This clone was seen only a few times. The J gene is TRBJ2-4, the V gene TRBV7-6; no definite D call. Germline V gene lookup returns CDR1 SGHVS and CDR2 FNYEAQ. V was clipped by 1 base and J by 10 bases, with 11 bases between them. This CDR3 is built from 13 residues. CDR3 DNA sequence: TGTGCCAGCAGCTTAGGGGATAAATGGATTCAGTACTTC. Residues: CASSLGDKWIQYF.

This chain joins TRBV5-1 and TRBJ2-5; TRBD1 agrees at 10 bases. This CDR3 is built from 16 residues. Germline assignment: CDR1 SGHRS and CDR2 YFSETQ. V gave up 4 bases and J gave up 0 bases; unmatched junction bases: 6. The CDR3 here is CASSGQGGPYQETQYF. In DNA form, the CDR3 reads TGCGCCAGCAGCGGACAGGGGGGCCCGTACCAAGAGACCCAGTACTTC.

The chain combines TRBV4-1 with TRBJ1-5; D may be TRBD1 (5 bases). Trimming removed 1 base from V and 3 bases from J, with 16 bases in between. Germline loops: CDR1 MGHRA, CDR2 YSYEKL. The length of the CDR3 is 17 residues. The CDR3, as DNA: TGCGCCAGCAGCCAAGTAGGCAGGGCCCGAATCAATCAGCCCCAGCATTTT. Translated: CASSQVGRARINQPQHF.

This clone turned up a few times. The rearrangement links TRBV3-1 (or the pseudogene TRBV3-2) to TRBJ1-3; the D is unclear. CDR1 is LGHDT and CDR2 is YNNKEL in the germline V gene (reference sequence). The CDR3 has 15 amino acids. Trimming took 3 bases from V and 0 from J, leaving 9 bases between them. CDR3: CASSQEVVSGNTIYF. DNA for the CDR3: TGTGCCAGCAGCCAGGAAGTGGTCTCTGGAAACACCATATATTTT.

This clone was recorded only once. The chain joins TRBV5-1 to TRBJ2-7, with D perhaps TRBD1 (6 bases). Looked up from germline, CDR1 is SGHRS and CDR2 is YFSETQ. The CDR3 is 17 amino acids. V was shortened by 0 bases and J by 2 bases, with 18 bases between the two germline ends. The CDR3 is CASSLGLGAGLPYEQYF. The CDR3 DNA reads as TGCGCCAGCAGCTTGGGGCTGGGGGCCGGTTTACCCTACGAGCAGTACTTC.

The chain carries TRBV5-1 and TRBJ2-1; D is uncertain. V lost 2 bases, J lost 8 bases, and 17 bases lay in between. The length of the CDR3 is 15 residues. Germline CDR1 is SGHRS and CDR2 is YFSETQ. The CDR3 region is CASSFGRTSGDEQFF. The CDR3, as DNA: TGCGCCAGCAGCTTTGGCCGGACCTCAGGCGATGAGCAGTTCTTC.

CDR3 DNA sequence: TGTGCCAGCAGCCCCCAGAGAGACTCACCCCTCCACTTT. The encoded protein is CASSPQRDSPLHF. The chain combines TRBV5-6 with TRBJ1-6; D gene uncertain. There are 13 residues in the CDR3. The V end lost 4 bases, the J end lost 10 bases, and 12 bases lay between the germline ends. CDR1 is SGHDT and CDR2 is YYEEEE in the germline V gene.

This clone was seen a few times. The chain is built from TRBV13 and TRBJ1-1, with TRBD1 matching over 10 bases. The CDR3 covers 15 residues. Germline assignment: CDR1 PRHDT and CDR2 FYEKMQ (reference sequence). V lost 5 bases and J lost 4; bases outside the gene matches: 7. CDR3 coding DNA: TGTGCCAGCAGCGCGACAGGGGGCGGACGCACTGAAGCTTTCTTT. Its protein product is CASSATGGGRTEAFF.

The chain carries TRBV19 and TRBJ2-4; 8 positions match TRBD1. The V and J ends lost 0 bases and 8 bases, in that order; junction bases with no gene match: 3. CDR3 length equals 14 residues. Germline CDR1 LNHDA, CDR2 SQIVND (reference sequence). CDR3 sequence: CASSIEDRAYIQYF. For the CDR3, the DNA is TGTGCCAGTAGTATAGAGGACAGGGCGTACATTCAGTACTTC. The full variable domain, its missing parts supplied by reference TRBV19 and TRBJ2-4, is DGGITQSPKYLFRKEGQNVTLSCEQNLNHDAMYWYRQDPGQGLRLIYYSQIVNDFQKGDIAEGYSVSREKKESFPLTVTSAQKNPTAFYLCASSIEDRAYIQYFGAGTRLSVL.

This sequence joins TRBV27 and TRBJ1-1; possible D gene TRBD1, 5 bases. The CDR3 consists of 11 residues. Germline CDR1 MNHEY, CDR2 SMNVEV (reference sequence). Trimming shortened V by 0 bases and J by 12 bases, and 8 bases separated the two germline ends. CDR3 sequence: CASSLSGVSFF. In DNA, the CDR3 is TGTGCCAGCAGTTTATCGGGGGTTTCTTTCTTT.

This chain joins TRBV19 and TRBJ1-4; 7 bases are a match to TRBD1. Trimming at V came to 4 bases and at J to 7 bases, leaving 9 bases not matched to a gene. The CDR3 totals 15 residues. Germline CDR1 and CDR2: LNHDA and SQIVND (reference sequence). In nucleotides, the CDR3 is TGTGCCAGTAGTAAAGACAGGGATGTCACTGAAAAACTGTTTTTT. This codes for CASSKDRDVTEKLFF.